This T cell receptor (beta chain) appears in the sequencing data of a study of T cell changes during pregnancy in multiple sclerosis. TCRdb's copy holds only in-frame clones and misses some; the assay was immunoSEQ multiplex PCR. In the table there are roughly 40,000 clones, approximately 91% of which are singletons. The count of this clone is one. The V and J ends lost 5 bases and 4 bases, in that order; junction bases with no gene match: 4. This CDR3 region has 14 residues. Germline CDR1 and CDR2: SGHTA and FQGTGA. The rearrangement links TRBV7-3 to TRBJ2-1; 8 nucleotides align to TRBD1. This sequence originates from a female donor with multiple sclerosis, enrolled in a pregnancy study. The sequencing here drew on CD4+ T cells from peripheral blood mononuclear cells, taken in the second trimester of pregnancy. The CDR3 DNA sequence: TGTGCCAGCAGCCCGAGGACAGGGTACAATGAGCAGTTCTTC. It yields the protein CASSPRTGYNEQFF.